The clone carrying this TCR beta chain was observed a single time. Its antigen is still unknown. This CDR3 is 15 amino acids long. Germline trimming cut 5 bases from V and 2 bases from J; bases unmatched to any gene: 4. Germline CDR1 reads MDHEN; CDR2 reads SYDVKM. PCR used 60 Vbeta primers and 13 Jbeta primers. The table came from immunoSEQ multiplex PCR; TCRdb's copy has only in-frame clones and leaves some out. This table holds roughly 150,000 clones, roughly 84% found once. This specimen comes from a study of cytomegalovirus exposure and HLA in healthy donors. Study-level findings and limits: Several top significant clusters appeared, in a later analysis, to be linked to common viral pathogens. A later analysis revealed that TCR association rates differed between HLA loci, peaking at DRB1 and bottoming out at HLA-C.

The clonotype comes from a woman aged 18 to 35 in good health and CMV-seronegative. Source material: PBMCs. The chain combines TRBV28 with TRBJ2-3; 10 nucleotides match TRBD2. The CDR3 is CASSPAGGFTDTQYF. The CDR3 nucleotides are TGTGCCAGCAGTCCAGCGGGAGGGTTCACAGATACGCAGTATTTT.